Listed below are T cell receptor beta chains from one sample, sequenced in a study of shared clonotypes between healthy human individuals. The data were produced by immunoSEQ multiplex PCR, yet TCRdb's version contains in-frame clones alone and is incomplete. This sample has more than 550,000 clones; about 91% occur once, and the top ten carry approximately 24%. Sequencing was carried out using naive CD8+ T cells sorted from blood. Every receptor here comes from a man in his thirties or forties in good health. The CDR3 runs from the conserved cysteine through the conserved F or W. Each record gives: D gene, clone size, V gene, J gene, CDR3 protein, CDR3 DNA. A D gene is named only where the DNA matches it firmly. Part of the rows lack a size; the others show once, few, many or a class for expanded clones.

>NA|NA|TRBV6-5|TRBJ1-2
CASTPRGYGLSYTF
TGTGCCAGCACTCCAAGGGGGTACGGTTTAAGCTACACCTTC
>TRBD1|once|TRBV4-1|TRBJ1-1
CASSQDPTWDRGDAFF
TGCGCCAGCAGCCAAGATCCAACCTGGGACAGGGGAGACGCTTTCTTT
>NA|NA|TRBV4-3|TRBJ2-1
CASSQDLGSYNEQFF
TGCGCCAGCAGCCAAGATTTGGGTTCCTACAATGAGCAGTTCTTC
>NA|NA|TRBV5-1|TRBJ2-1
CASSLAGNEQFF
TGCGCCAGCAGCTTGGCAGGGAATGAGCAGTTCTTC
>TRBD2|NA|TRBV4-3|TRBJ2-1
CASSQGTSGYNEQFF
TGCGCCAGCAGCCAAGGGACTAGCGGCTACAATGAGCAGTTCTTC
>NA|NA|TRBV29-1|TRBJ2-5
CSVVVVEETQYF
TGCAGCGTTGTCGTAGTAGAGGAGACCCAGTACTTC
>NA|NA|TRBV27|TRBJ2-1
CASSLAPIARAEQFF
TGTGCCAGCAGTTTAGCCCCCATAGCCCGCGCTGAGCAGTTCTTC
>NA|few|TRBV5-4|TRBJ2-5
CASSPENLGRQYF
TGTGCCAGCAGCCCTGAGAATCTAGGACGTCAGTACTTC
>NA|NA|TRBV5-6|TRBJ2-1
CASSPGTGQKQFF
TGTGCCAGCAGCCCCGGGACCGGACAGAAGCAGTTCTTC
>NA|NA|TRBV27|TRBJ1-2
CASSLSGDRRGYTF
TGTGCCAGCAGTTTATCGGGGGACCGGAGGGGCTACACCTTC
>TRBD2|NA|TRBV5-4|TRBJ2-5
CASSLSGLAGIGQETQYF
TGTGCCAGCAGCTTGAGTGGCCTAGCGGGCATAGGCCAAGAGACCCAGTACTTC
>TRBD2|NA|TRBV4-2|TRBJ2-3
CASSPLSGGADDTQYF
TGTGCCAGCAGCCCTCTTTCGGGAGGAGCGGATGATACGCAGTATTTT
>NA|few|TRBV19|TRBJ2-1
CASSEPSPSYNEQFF
TGTGCCAGTAGTGAGCCAAGCCCTTCCTACAATGAGCAGTTCTTC
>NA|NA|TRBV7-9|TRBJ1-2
CASSLYQGTNYGYTF
TGTGCCAGCAGCTTGTATCAGGGCACCAACTATGGCTACACCTTC
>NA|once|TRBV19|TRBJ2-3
CASIITHFLNTQYF
TGTGCCAGTATTATCACTCACTTTTTGAATACGCAGTATTTT
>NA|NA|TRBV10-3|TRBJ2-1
CAINWGPSLFF
TGTGCCATCAACTGGGGACCAAGTTTGTTCTTC
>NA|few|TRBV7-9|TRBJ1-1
CASSLAGRPEAFF
TGTGCCAGCAGCTTGGCCGGGAGGCCTGAAGCTTTCTTT
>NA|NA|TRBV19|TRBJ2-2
CASSSQDPVTGELFF
TGTGCCAGTAGTTCCCAGGACCCGGTCACCGGGGAGCTGTTTTTT
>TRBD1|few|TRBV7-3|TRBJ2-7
CASSRTGLMGEQYF
TGTGCCAGCTCAAGGACAGGGTTGATGGGCGAGCAGTACTTC
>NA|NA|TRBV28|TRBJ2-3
CASTSGLAAADTQYF
NA
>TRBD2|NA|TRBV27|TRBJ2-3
CASSSLSTSGSTDTQYF
TGTGCCAGCAGTTCCCTCTCGACTAGCGGGAGCACAGATACGCAGTATTTT
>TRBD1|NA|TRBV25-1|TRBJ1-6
CASSEGTGDSPLHF
TGTGCCAGCAGTGAAGGGACAGGGGATTCACCCCTCCACTTT
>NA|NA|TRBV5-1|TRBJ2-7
CASKEDRLYEQYF
TGCGCCAGCAAGGAGGATAGGCTTTACGAGCAGTACTTC
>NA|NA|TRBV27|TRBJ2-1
CASSSYRESSYNEQFF
TGTGCCAGCAGTTCCTACAGGGAGAGCTCCTACAATGAGCAGTTCTTC
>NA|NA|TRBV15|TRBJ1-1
CATSRDRAENTEAFF
TGTGCCACCAGCAGAGATCGGGCGGAGAACACTGAAGCTTTCTTT
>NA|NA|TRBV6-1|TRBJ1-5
CASTRQPQHF
TGTGCCAGCACTCGGCAGCCCCAGCATTTT
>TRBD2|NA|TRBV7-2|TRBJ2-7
CASSLVGGTYEQYF
TGTGCCAGCAGCTTAGTCGGGGGGACCTACGAGCAGTACTTC